This TCR beta chain was identified during a study of persistence of HIV-infected CD4 T cells. CDR1 MNHEY and CDR2 SMNVEV come from the germline V gene (reference sequence). Trimming cost V 8 bases and J 0 bases, with 17 bases left between them. This CDR3 region has 15 residues. Lysates of CMV-infected fibroblasts at approximately 9.6 ug/mL stimulated these cells. Sorted nonresponding memory CD4+ T cells were CD40L-negative, CD69-negative, CD45RO-high. The libraries were made with immunoSEQ version 4 in survey mode. Repertoires were generated with immunoSEQ multiplex PCR, while TCRdb's copy carries only in-frame clones and drops some. The repertoire includes about 50,000 clones, about 81% of them detected once, and 3% sits in the top ten. This clone was seen only once. Its antigen is currently unknown.

Sequenced here: CD4+ T cells sorted from PBMCs after roughly 18-hour stimulation, sampled from a patient who received antiretroviral therapy. The chain links TRBV27 to TRBJ2-7; the D gene is possibly TRBD1 (6 bases). The sequence was obtained from an adult man with HIV who was CMV-seropositive. CDR3 bases: TGTGCCAGCCGAGAGGGTGACAGGAACTCCTACGAGCAGTACTTC. This sequence encodes CASREGDRNSYEQYF.